These T cell receptor beta chains were read from a single sample in a study of response to subunit inactivated influenza vaccine. TCRdb passed the RT-PCR reads through MiXCR, listing each CDR3 protein once. This repertoire shows about 700,000 distinct CDR3 sequences, approximately 15% found once; its top ten account for 6.5% to 8.5%. The source material was PBMCs from blood, sampled roughly 2 weeks before vaccination. These receptors originate from a man aged 50-59 years who received an inactivated influenza vaccine. Both conserved end residues are part of each CDR3. D genes are given only for firm matches. Size tells how often a clone was seen (once, few, many) or the class of an expanded clone, and some rows leave it out.

CDR3 length	clone size	D gene	J gene	V gene	CDR3 protein	CDR3 DNA
13	.	.	TRBJ2-1	TRBV20-1	CSAQPPSTNEQFF	TGCAGTGCCCAGCCCCCTAGCACCAATGAGCAGTTCTTC
14	.	.	TRBJ1-2	TRBV4-3	CASSQDVGVGGYTF	TGCGCCAGCAGCCAAGATGTGGGGGTAGGAGGCTACACCTTC
12	few	.	TRBJ2-5	TRBV20-1	CSARGKAKTQYF	TGCAGTGCTAGGGGGAAAGCGAAGACCCAGTACTTC
17	few	TRBD2	TRBJ2-7	TRBV6-2/TRBV6-3	CASSYSGLAGGAYEQYF	TGTGCCAGCAGTTACTCGGGACTAGCGGGAGGGGCCTACGAGCAGTACTTC
15	.	.	TRBJ2-1	TRBV24-1	CATSDLGGTWDEQFF	TGTGCCACCAGTGATTTGGGGGGGACTTGGGATGAGCAGTTCTTC
14	few	.	TRBJ2-7	TRBV6-2/TRBV6-3	CASITRDGSYEQYF	TGTGCCAGCATCACCCGGGACGGCTCCTACGAGCAGTACTTC
15	few	.	TRBJ2-1	TRBV7-6	CASSSNPSDYNEQFF	TGTGCCAGCAGCTCCAATCCCTCCGACTACAATGAGCAGTTCTTC
14	.	.	TRBJ2-7	TRBV6-1	CASSEWVGPYEQYF	TGTGCCAGCAGTGAATGGGTAGGGCCCTACGAGCAGTACTTC
15	.	TRBD1	TRBJ2-3	TRBV5-1	CASSWAGTVTDTQYF	TGCGCCAGCAGCTGGGCCGGGACAGTCACAGATACGCAGTATTTT
14	few	.	TRBJ2-7	TRBV6-2/TRBV6-3	CASSYEVFQGEQYF	TGTGCCAGCAGTTACGAAGTGTTCCAAGGCGAGCAGTACTTC
15	.	TRBD1	TRBJ2-1	TRBV18	CASSPLNDRGNEQFF	TGTGCCAGCTCACCACTTAATGACAGGGGCAATGAGCAGTTCTTC
11	few	.	TRBJ2-5	TRBV15	CATSTTETQYF	TGTGCCACCAGCACTACCGAAACCCAGTACTTC
11	.	.	TRBJ2-5	TRBV12-5	CASGSGQTQYF	TGTGCTAGTGGGTCCGGTCAGACCCAGTACTTC
15	few	.	TRBJ1-4	TRBV5-1	CASSTGGVAGEKLFF	TGCGCCAGCAGCACCGGTGGGGTCGCAGGAGAAAAACTGTTTTTT
12	.	.	TRBJ2-7	TRBV7-9	CASSLSGGGQYF	TGTGCCAGCAGCTTGTCAGGGGGAGGGCAGTACTTC
14	few	.	TRBJ2-1	TRBV7-3	CASSFQGRFGEQFF	TGTGCCAGCAGCTTCCAGGGTCGGTTCGGTGAGCAGTTCTTC
15	.	.	TRBJ2-1	TRBV11-2	CASSFRQWGGNEQFF	TGTGCCAGCAGCTTCCGGCAGTGGGGAGGAAATGAGCAGTTCTTC
14	.	TRBD2	TRBJ2-7	TRBV6-5	CASSYTSGSYEQYF	TGTGCCAGCAGTTACACTAGCGGGAGCTACGAGCAGTACTTC
12	few	TRBD1	TRBJ2-4	TRBV6-4	CASGPGGNIQYF	TGTGCCAGCGGACCAGGGGGAAACATTCAGTACTTC
12	.	.	TRBJ2-7	TRBV28	CASSGVEYEQYF	TGTGCCAGCAGCGGCGTTGAGTACGAGCAGTACTTC
15	.	.	TRBJ2-3	TRBV20-1	CSARDLQVSTDTQYF	TGCAGTGCTAGAGATCTACAGGTTAGCACAGATACGCAGTATTTT
14	few	.	TRBJ2-7	TRBV28	CASSFTGLSYEQYF	TGTGCCAGCAGTTTCACGGGGCTCTCCTACGAGCAGTACTTC
12	.	.	TRBJ2-3	TRBV20-1	CSAPGPSMSQYF	TGCAGTGCCCCGGGGCCCAGCATGTCGCAGTATTTT
16	many	.	TRBJ1-6	TRBV21-1	CASSKDGAGTNSPLHF	TGTGCCAGCAGCAAAGATGGGGCGGGGACCAATTCACCCCTCCACTTT
13	.	TRBD2	TRBJ2-7	TRBV29-1	CSVEVTSGDEQYF	TGCAGCGTTGAAGTGACTAGCGGGGATGAGCAGTACTTC
13	many	.	TRBJ2-3	TRBV6-2/TRBV6-3	CASNRDSTDTQYF	TGTGCCAGCAATCGCGATAGCACAGATACGCAGTATTTT
15	few	.	TRBJ2-7	TRBV12-3/TRBV12-4	CASSFYGTPVNEQYF	TGTGCCAGCAGTTTTTACGGGACTCCAGTTAATGAGCAGTACTTC
14	.	TRBD1	TRBJ2-7	TRBV7-9	CASSSNRGQYEQYF	TGTGCCAGCAGCTCAAACAGGGGGCAGTACGAGCAGTACTTC
16	.	TRBD2	TRBJ2-1	TRBV20-1	CSARARRESSYNEQFF	TGCAGTGCTAGAGCTCGGCGGGAGAGCTCCTACAATGAGCAGTTCTTC
13	many	TRBD1	TRBJ2-1	TRBV28	CASSLVGGAGQFF	TGTGCCAGCAGTTTAGTAGGGGGCGCAGGGCAGTTCTTC
17	few	TRBD2	TRBJ2-3	TRBV3-1	CASSPYRLAGVSDTQYF	TGTGCCAGCAGCCCATATCGACTAGCGGGAGTTTCAGATACGCAGTATTTT
15	.	TRBD1	TRBJ1-5	TRBV20-1	CSARDLTGRNQPQHF	TGCAGTGCTAGAGACCTGACAGGGCGCAATCAGCCCCAGCATTTT
15	.	.	TRBJ1-6	TRBV7-2	CASTQGSGVSSPLHF	TGTGCCAGCACCCAGGGGTCAGGGGTCAGTTCACCCCTCCACTTT
16	few	.	TRBJ1-2	TRBV28	CASSGQSREANYGYTF	TGTGCCAGCTCTGGACAGTCCCGCGAGGCTAACTATGGCTACACCTTC
14	few	.	TRBJ1-5	TRBV6-1	CASSPLRGTQPQHF	TGTGCCAGCAGTCCGCTCAGGGGCACTCAGCCCCAGCATTTT
15	few	.	TRBJ1-2	TRBV5-4	CASSLARDIRDGYTF	TGTGCCAGCAGCTTGGCGCGGGACATTCGGGATGGCTACACCTTC
13	few	TRBD1	TRBJ2-3	TRBV20-1	CSASRTGEDTQYF	TGCAGTGCTTCCCGGACAGGGGAAGATACGCAGTATTTT
15	.	.	TRBJ2-7	TRBV10-3	CAISALGTSGDEQYF	TGTGCCATCAGTGCTTTAGGTACCTCGGGGGACGAGCAGTACTTC
14	few	TRBD2	TRBJ2-5	TRBV12-3/TRBV12-4	CASSETSSQETQYF	TGTGCCAGCAGTGAGACTAGCAGTCAAGAGACCCAGTACTTC
16	.	.	TRBJ1-4	TRBV6-5	CASSYSARGANEKLFF	TGTGCCAGCAGTTACTCTGCCAGGGGTGCTAATGAAAAACTGTTTTTT
18	.	TRBD2	TRBJ2-1	TRBV5-5	CASSLGLAATSSYNEQFF	TGTGCCAGCAGCTTGGGACTAGCGGCCACGAGCTCCTACAATGAGCAGTTCTTC
13	few	.	TRBJ2-1	TRBV12-3/TRBV12-4	CASSFSQRNEQFF	TGTGCCAGCAGTTTTTCGCAGCGCAATGAGCAGTTCTTC
16	few	TRBD2	TRBJ2-1	TRBV10-1	CASSESMGGMYNEQFF	TGCGCCAGCAGTGAGTCCATGGGGGGGATGTACAATGAGCAGTTCTTC
15	few	.	TRBJ2-2	TRBV20-1	CSASSFHANTGELFF	TGCAGTGCTAGCTCTTTTCACGCGAACACCGGGGAGCTGTTTTTT
15	few	.	TRBJ2-2	TRBV20-1	CSAIPGGTNTGELFF	TGCAGTGCTATCCCCGGGGGAACGAACACCGGGGAGCTGTTTTTT
15	.	.	TRBJ1-1	TRBV20-1	CSAYLLGGMNTEAFF	TGCAGTGCTTACCTCTTGGGGGGCATGAACACTGAAGCTTTCTTT
15	.	.	TRBJ2-7	TRBV9	CASSVDPLLLYEQYF	TGTGCCAGCAGCGTAGACCCCCTTCTGCTCTACGAGCAGTACTTC
18	few	TRBD2	TRBJ2-5	TRBV6-5	CASSYTRTSFFSGETQYF	TGTGCCAGCAGTTACACAAGGACTAGTTTTTTTAGTGGAGAGACCCAGTACTTC
13	.	.	TRBJ1-2	TRBV4-1	CASSPQVGYGYTF	TGCGCCAGCAGCCCCCAGGTTGGCTATGGCTACACCTTC
16	.	TRBD2	TRBJ2-3	TRBV12-3/TRBV12-4	CASRRAGGGATDTQYF	TGTGCCAGCAGGCGTGCTGGCGGGGGGGCCACAGATACGCAGTATTTT
12	few	.	TRBJ1-5	TRBV4-3	CASSQDRQPQHF	TGCGCCAGCAGCCAAGATCGTCAGCCCCAGCATTTT
17	.	TRBD2	TRBJ2-4	TRBV4-2	CASSHVGRDPGGNIQYF	TGTGCCAGCAGCCACGTAGGAAGGGACCCGGGGGGAAACATTCAGTACTTC
12	.	.	TRBJ1-2	TRBV28	CASRLPPNGYTF	TGTGCCAGCAGATTACCCCCCAATGGCTACACCTTC
17	.	.	TRBJ2-6	TRBV4-2	CASSQGQVFSGANVLTF	TGTGCCAGCAGCCAAGGACAGGTGTTCTCTGGGGCCAACGTCCTGACTTTC